This is a list of T cell receptor beta chains from one sample in a study of OX40 agonist ivuxolimab in advanced cancers. TCRdb's table, derived via immunoSEQ multiplex PCR, lists solely in-frame clones and lacks some. The repertoire has 65,000 to 90,000 clones, under 95% of them found once; the top ten carry 8.4%. The input for sequencing was CD4+ or CD8+ T cells sorted from blood, taken in a trial of the OX40 agonist ivuxolimab. The source is an adult with an advanced solid tumor such as melanoma, head and neck, liver or kidney cancer. CDR3s include the opening cysteine and the closing phenylalanine or tryptophan. A D gene is named only where the DNA matches it firmly. Only part of the rows carry a size: once, few, many, or a class if the clone is expanded.

J | size | V | D | CDR3 | DNA
TRBJ1-2 | - | TRBV6-6 | - | CASSYRGNGYTF | TGTGCCAGCAGTTACAGGGGAAATGGCTACACCTTC
TRBJ1-5 | few | TRBV6-5 | - | CASAGNGENQPQHF | TGTGCCAGCGCAGGCAACGGAGAGAATCAGCCCCAGCATTTT
TRBJ2-3 | - | TRBV5-6 | - | CASSQSTDTQYF | TGTGCCAGCAGCCAGAGCACAGATACGCAGTATTTT
TRBJ2-7 | - | TRBV4-1 | - | CASSQFQASEQYF | TGCGCCAGCAGCCAATTCCAGGCAAGCGAGCAGTACTTC
TRBJ1-1 | - | TRBV6-1 | - | CASSSTGLGTEAFF | TGTGCCAGCAGTTCAACAGGGTTGGGTACTGAAGCTTTCTTT
TRBJ2-1 | - | TRBV19 | - | CASSIPSLGEQFF | TGTGCCAGTAGTATACCATCTCTGGGTGAGCAGTTCTTC
TRBJ1-6 | - | TRBV5-4 | - | CATQLGHNSPLHF | TGTGCCACCCAGTTGGGCCATAATTCACCCCTCCACTTT
TRBJ1-5 | - | TRBV28 | - | CASSLSPGLGASDQPQHF | TGTGCCAGCAGTTTATCCCCTGGTCTGGGGGCGTCGGATCAGCCCCAGCATTTT
TRBJ2-3 | - | TRBV30 | TRBD2 | CAWSPSGGFSDTQYF | TGTGCCTGGAGTCCTAGCGGGGGGTTCTCAGATACGCAGTATTTT
TRBJ1-1 | - | TRBV30 | TRBD1 | CAWSSGQFVDFQMNTEAFF | TGTGCCTGGAGCTCGGGACAGTTCGTAGACTTTCAAATGAACACTGAAGCTTTCTTT
TRBJ2-1 | - | TRBV2 | - | CASSEVGSYNEQFF | TGTGCCAGCAGTGAGGTGGGTTCCTACAATGAGCAGTTCTTC
TRBJ2-5 | once | TRBV13 | - | CASSTVQQETQYF | TGTGCCAGCAGCACCGTACAACAAGAGACCCAGTACTTC
TRBJ2-3 | - | TRBV2 | - | CASGIYTDTQYF | TGTGCCAGCGGAATTTACACGGATACGCAGTATTTT
TRBJ1-6 | - | TRBV5-1 | - | CASRKWTGTALGSPLHF | TGCGCCAGCAGGAAGTGGACCGGAACAGCCCTCGGTTCACCCCTCCACTTT
TRBJ1-2 | - | TRBV4-3 | - | CASSQDKGSSYGYTF | TGCGCCAGCAGCCAAGATAAGGGATCCAGCTATGGCTACACCTTC
TRBJ1-2 | - | TRBV11-2 | - | CASSSLATGPHGYTF | TGTGCCAGCAGCTCCCTCGCGACAGGCCCTCATGGCTACACCTTC
TRBJ2-3 | - | TRBV30 | - | CAWSVAYTDTQYF | TGTGCCTGGAGTGTAGCGTACACAGATACGCAGTATTTT
TRBJ1-5 | few | TRBV15 | - | CATRGRSNQPQHF | TGTGCCACCAGGGGACGAAGCAATCAGCCCCAGCATTTT
TRBJ1-2 | once | TRBV7-2 | - | CASSLGSRDRGYGYTF | TGTGCCAGCAGCTTAGGATCGCGGGACCGGGGCTATGGCTACACCTTC
TRBJ2-1 | - | TRBV30 | TRBD1 | CAWSPDRGNEQFF | TGTGCCTGGAGTCCGGACAGGGGAAATGAGCAGTTCTTC
TRBJ2-7 | - | TRBV28 | TRBD1 | CASSQRTGGLYYEQYF | TGTGCCAGCAGTCAAAGGACAGGGGGCCTTTACTACGAGCAGTACTTC
TRBJ1-3 | - | TRBV28 | - | CASSLFRSGNTIYF | TGTGCCAGCAGTTTATTCCGGTCGGGAAACACCATATATTTT
TRBJ2-2 | - | TRBV12-5 | - | CASGPNLGQNGELFF | TGTGCTAGTGGTCCTAATCTCGGACAGAACGGGGAGCTGTTTTTT
TRBJ2-7 | - | TRBV30 | TRBD2 | CAWSGGRGVLEQYF | TGTGCCTGGAGTGGGGGGAGGGGAGTTCTCGAGCAGTACTTC
TRBJ2-7 | - | TRBV1 | - | CTSSQEPPYEQYF | TGCACCAGCAGCCAAGAACCCCCCTACGAGCAGTACTTC
TRBJ2-1 | - | TRBV4-2 | - | CASSLAGYNEQFF | TGTGCCAGCAGCCTCGCGGGGTACAATGAGCAGTTCTTC
TRBJ1-1 | - | TRBV9 | - | CASGGAQEAFF | TGTGCCAGCGGGGGGGCGCAAGAAGCTTTCTTT
TRBJ2-1 | - | TRBV7-9 | - | CASSLGSAAEQFF | TGTGCCAGCAGCTTAGGTAGTGCTGCTGAGCAGTTCTTC
TRBJ2-1 | - | TRBV6-4 | - | CASSDRISSEQFF | TGTGCCAGCAGTGACCGGATAAGCAGTGAGCAGTTCTTC
TRBJ2-1 | once | TRBV9 | TRBD2 | CASSVGGNSYNEQFF | TGTGCCAGCAGCGTCGGGGGGAATTCCTACAATGAGCAGTTCTTC
TRBJ2-7 | - | TRBV4-3 | - | CASSQARGYEQYF | TGCGCCAGCAGCCAAGCTCGGGGCTACGAGCAGTACTTC
TRBJ2-2 | - | TRBV19 | - | CASSMAHWVKDTGELFF | TGTGCCAGTAGTATGGCCCACTGGGTTAAAGACACCGGGGAGCTGTTTTTT
TRBJ2-4 | few | TRBV7-8 | - | CASSYGLAKNIQYF | TGTGCCAGCAGCTACGGGTTAGCCAAAAACATTCAGTACTTC
TRBJ1-3 | - | TRBV7-9 | - | CARDIPSSGNTIYF | TGTGCCAGGGACATACCGAGCTCTGGAAACACCATATATTTT
TRBJ1-6 | - | TRBV28 | TRBD1 | CASLPRGQVVIPHF | TGTGCCAGCTTACCTAGGGGACAGGTCGTTATTCCCCACTTT
TRBJ2-3 | - | TRBV28 | - | CASSFQGADTQYF | TGTGCCAGCAGTTTTCAGGGAGCGGATACGCAGTATTTT
TRBJ1-6 | - | TRBV15 | - | CATSRDLPDAYNSPLHF | TGTGCCACCAGCAGAGATCTACCTGACGCGTATAATTCACCCCTCCACTTT